A single sample is the source of the 30 T cell receptor beta chains below, sequenced in a study of shared clonotypes between healthy human individuals. Naive CD8 populations comprised CD45RO-negative cells positively selected for CCR7, excluding terminally differentiated effector memory CD45RA+ cells. Sequenced by immunoSEQ multiplex PCR; TCRdb stores in-frame clones only, minus some. The data show over 2 million clones, about 95% seen once. Sequencing was performed on naive CD8+ T cells sorted from blood. The receptors stem from a young man in good health.

This clone came up once. The chain recombines TRBV19 with TRBJ1-6, with unresolved D. V was trimmed by 7 bases and J by 8 bases, leaving 15 bases between them. The CDR3 spans 14 residues. Germline CDR1 and CDR2: LNHDA and SQIVND (reference sequence). The chain's CDR3 is CASTPNRRDSPLHF. The CDR3 DNA reads as TGTGCCAGTACACCCAATCGGAGGGATTCACCCCTCCACTTT. Variable domain in full (rest from reference TRBV19 and TRBJ1-6): DGGITQSPKYLFRKEGQNVTLSCEQNLNHDAMYWYRQDPGQGLRLIYYSQIVNDFQKGDIAEGYSVSREKKESFPLTVTSAQKNPTAFYLCASTPNRRDSPLHFGNGTRLTVT.

The chain has TRBV11-2 and TRBJ2-1, with TRBD2 matching 8 bases. This CDR3 contains 15 residues. Trimming at V came to 0 bases and at J to 5 bases, leaving 3 bases not matched to a gene. Germline assignment: CDR1 SGHAT and CDR2 FQNNGV. The CDR3 DNA reads as TGTGCCAGCAGCTTAGACAGCGGGGGCCACAATGAGCAGTTCTTC. Residues: CASSLDSGGHNEQFF.

The chain links TRBV7-9 to TRBJ2-7; D tentatively reads TRBD1 or TRBD2 (5 bases each). Trimming removed 1 base at V and 6 bases at J, with 13 bases between. This CDR3 is built from 14 residues. In germline, CDR1 is SEHNR, CDR2 FQNEAQ (reference sequence). Here the CDR3 DNA reads TGTGCCAGCAGCTTAGTGATAGAGGGGATCGAGCAGTACTTC. This sequence encodes CASSLVIEGIEQYF.

As concerns this clone: In the same sample, other DNA sequences code for this CDR3. The chain uses TRBV6-5 and TRBJ1-1, with D tentatively TRBD1 (5 bases). V gave up 3 bases and J gave up 4 bases, with 12 bases separating them. Germline values: CDR1 MNHEY, CDR2 SVGAGI. The CDR3 consists of 14 residues. The CDR3 protein is CASSYREGRTEAFF. DNA for the CDR3: TGTGCCAGCAGTTATCGGGAGGGGCGCACTGAAGCTTTCTTT.

The chain recombines TRBV10-2 with TRBJ2-3, with no clear D. Deletions cut 6 bases from V and 2 bases from J, with 12 bases between. The germline V gene has CDR1 WSHSY and CDR2 SAAADI. The CDR3 has 14 amino acids. CDR3 region: CASRPTGLTDTQYF. The CDR3 DNA reads as TGCGCCAGCAGACCAACGGGCCTCACAGATACGCAGTATTTT.

The genes are TRBV10-3 and TRBJ1-2, with TRBD1 as a possible D gene (5 bases). Germline assignment: CDR1 ENHRY and CDR2 SYGVKD. The CDR3 contains 13 residues. V was shortened by 6 bases and J by 1 base, with 9 bases between the two germline ends. CDR3 sequence reads: CAIRDNLNYGYTF. The CDR3 coding sequence is TGTGCCATCAGGGACAACCTTAACTATGGCTACACCTTC.

A word on this clone: Other DNA sequences in this sample translate to the same CDR3. The rearrangement links TRBV6-5 to TRBJ2-7; D is perhaps TRBD2 (5 bases). Looked up from germline, CDR1 is MNHEY and CDR2 is SVGAGI. Trimming took off 0 bases at V and 4 bases at J, with 13 bases between the two ends. CDR3 length: 15 residues. This CDR3 is CASSYSASPGYEQYF. CDR3 nucleotides: TGTGCCAGCAGTTACTCGGCTAGCCCCGGTTACGAGCAGTACTTC.

The chain carries TRBV30 and TRBJ2-7, with 11 positions matching TRBD2. The ends lost 3 bases at V and 2 bases at J; junction bases unmatched: 6. This CDR3 comprises 15 residues. The germline gives CDR1 GTSNPN, CDR2 SVGIG (reference sequence). As DNA, the CDR3 is TGTGCCTGGAGGGGACTAGCGGAGGCAACCTACGAGCAGTACTTC. Translation gives CAWRGLAEATYEQYF. The variable domain in full, completed from reference TRBV30 and TRBJ2-7, reads SQTIHQWPATLVQPVGSPLSLECTVEGTSNPNLYWYRQAAGRGLQLLFYSVGIGQISSEVPQNLSASRPQDRQFILSSKKLLLSDSGFYLCAWRGLAEATYEQYFGPGTRLTVT.

The J gene is TRBJ1-2, the V gene TRBV11-2; the D gene is possibly TRBD1 (5 bases). With 2 bases removed from V and 4 bases from J, the gap between germline ends came to 14 bases. CDR1 SGHAT and CDR2 FQNNGV come from the germline V gene. This CDR3 is built from 15 residues. CDR3 sequence reads: CASSLSQGIGYGYTF. The DNA for the CDR3 is TGTGCCAGCAGCTTATCGCAGGGCATAGGCTATGGCTACACCTTC.

The chain is built from TRBV11-2 and TRBJ2-3, with 8 positions matching TRBD2. The germline V gene encodes CDR1 SGHAT and CDR2 FQNNGV. CDR3 length: 19 residues. Unmatched junction bases numbered 15, after V lost 0 bases and J lost 4 bases. CDR3 protein: CASSLDLFREGRYSDTQYF. In DNA form, the CDR3 reads TGTGCCAGCAGCTTAGATCTATTCCGGGAGGGCCGGTATTCAGATACGCAGTATTTT.

This clone has only one observation. V and J are TRBV12-5 and TRBJ1-5; D is uncertain. This CDR3 has 15 residues. V lost 2 bases and J 5 bases, leaving 13 bases between the germline ends. The germline gives CDR1 LGHNT, CDR2 FRNRAP. DNA of the CDR3: TGTGCTAGTGGTTTGACGGACCCGGGCTATCAGCCCCAGCATTTT. It translates to CASGLTDPGYQPQHF.

The rearrangement joins TRBV4-3 to TRBJ2-1; D call uncertain. CDR1 is LGHNA, CDR2 YSLEER, per germline. V lost 1 base and J lost 3, with 7 bases in between. The CDR3 runs 14 residues. The chain's CDR3 is CASSQVEFYNEQFF. Here the CDR3 DNA reads TGCGCCAGCAGCCAAGTAGAGTTCTACAATGAGCAGTTCTTC.

Comment on this clone: The same CDR3 can be traced to other DNA sequences in this sample. V usage is TRBV4-3 and J usage is TRBJ2-2; 8 nucleotides match TRBD2. CDR1 is LGHNA and CDR2 is YSLEER in the germline V gene. CDR3 length: 17 residues. Trimming at V came to 0 bases and at J to 0 bases, leaving 3 bases not matched to a gene. DNA of the CDR3: TGCGCCAGCAGCCAAGATCCGGGACTAGCGAACACCGGGGAGCTGTTTTTT. Residues: CASSQDPGLANTGELFF.

The chain joins TRBV4-1 to TRBJ2-7; 11 nucleotides agree with TRBD2. The CDR3 length is 14 residues. The trim removed 1 base at V and 9 bases at J, leaving 5 bases unmatched. Germline V gene data show CDR1 as MGHRA and CDR2 as YSYEKL. This CDR3 reads CASSQVLAGGGQYF. The CDR3 coding sequence is TGCGCCAGCAGCCAAGTCCTAGCGGGAGGCGGGCAGTACTTC.

The rearrangement uses TRBV18 and TRBJ2-7; maybe TRBD1 (6 bases). From germline, CDR1 is KGHSH and CDR2 LQKENI. The ends were cut back, 2 bases at V and 1 base at J, with 9 bases in the middle. CDR3 length: 14 residues. The CDR3 DNA sequence: TGTGCCAGCTCACCAATAGACAGGTCCTACGAGCAGTACTTC. Amino acid sequence: CASSPIDRSYEQYF.

The rearrangement links TRBV11-3 to TRBJ1-1; no clear D gene. The ends were cut back, 1 base at V and 3 bases at J, with 6 bases in the middle. Germline V gene data show CDR1 as SGHNT and CDR2 as YENEEA. CDR3 size: 13 residues. This chain's CDR3 is CASSLGLHTEAFF. CDR3 bases: TGTGCCAGCAGCTTAGGTCTTCACACTGAAGCTTTCTTT.

As to this clone: At the DNA level, this CDR3 is encoded by other sequences in the same sample as well. This chain links TRBV5-6 with TRBJ2-7, with 8 bases lining up with TRBD1. This CDR3 spans 15 amino acids. Trimming cost V 3 bases and J 3 bases; bases outside gene matches: 8. Looked up from germline, CDR1 is SGHDT and CDR2 is YYEEEE. For the CDR3, the DNA is TGTGCCAGCAGCTCCCCCGGACAGGGAATCTACGAGCAGTACTTC. This gives the protein CASSSPGQGIYEQYF.

V gene TRBV4-3 combines with J gene TRBJ2-7; D remains ambiguous. Per the germline V gene, CDR1 is LGHNA and CDR2 is YSLEER. The V and J ends lost 4 bases and 2 bases respectively, with 15 bases between them. This CDR3 contains 15 residues. CDR3 in amino acids: CASSLTEGIPYEQYF. The CDR3 DNA is TGCGCCAGCAGCCTAACTGAAGGAATACCCTACGAGCAGTACTTC.

For the CDR3, the DNA is TGCGCCAGCAGCCGTTGGGGGGTCGATGAGCAGTTCTTC. It specifies CASSRWGVDEQFF. The V and J genes are TRBV5-1 and TRBJ2-1; D is perhaps TRBD2 (6 bases). Germline-derived CDR1 and CDR2 are SGHRS and YFSETQ. V was pared by 4 bases and J by 8 bases, with 13 bases between. The CDR3 is 13 residues long.

The genes are TRBV30 and TRBJ2-3; D may correspond to TRBD1 or TRBD2 (5 bases each). The V and J ends lost 0 bases and 2 bases respectively, with 12 bases between them. This CDR3 spans 15 amino acids. Germline loops: CDR1 GTSNPN, CDR2 SVGIG (reference sequence). The CDR3 DNA reads TGTGCCTGGAGTGTAGGTGGGACGCACACAGATACGCAGTATTTT. It encodes CAWSVGGTHTDTQYF.

The chain carries TRBV7-9 and TRBJ1-1; D not resolved. The V and J ends lost 6 bases and 1 base respectively, with 12 bases between them. In germline, CDR1 is SEHNR, CDR2 FQNEAQ (reference sequence). CDR3 length equals 14 residues. The CDR3 sequence is CASSAGMRNTEAFF. CDR3 nucleotides: TGTGCCAGCAGTGCCGGGATGCGGAACACTGAAGCTTTCTTT.

The V gene is TRBV9, the J gene TRBJ1-1, with D perhaps TRBD1 (6 bases). Germline CDR1 SGDLS, CDR2 YYNGEE. This CDR3 contains 15 residues. V shed 0 bases and J shed 3 bases, with 12 bases lying between them. The CDR3 nucleotides are TGTGCCAGCAGCGTAGAGGTGGGGGCGCACACTGAAGCTTTCTTT. Translated: CASSVEVGAHTEAFF.

Turning to this clone: Compared with germline, one end of the junction differs, possibly owing to a read error. The rearrangement links TRBV10-3 to TRBJ2-5; D is uncertain. The CDR3 runs 9 residues. CDR1 and CDR2 (germline): ENHRY, SYGVKD. CDR3: CATPDQWDF. Here the CDR3 DNA reads TGTGCCACCCCGGACCAATGGGACTTC.

CDR3 residues: CASSLGPTEGELFF. CDR3 nucleotides: TGCGCCAGCAGCCTGGGCCCCACTGAGGGGGAGCTGTTTTTT. V usage is TRBV5-1 and J usage is TRBJ2-2; D unclear. Germline lookup yields CDR1 SGHRS and CDR2 YFSETQ. With 4 bases removed from V and 8 bases from J, the gap between germline ends came to 15 bases. The CDR3 contains 14 residues.

V and J are TRBV27 and TRBJ2-7, with D perhaps being TRBD1 or TRBD2 (6 bases each). The ends were cut back, 5 bases at V and 3 bases at J, with 17 bases in the middle. The CDR3 sequence is 15 residues long. Germline V gene lookup returns CDR1 MNHEY and CDR2 SMNVEV (reference sequence). The CDR3 region has the DNA TGTGCCAGCAGTCCCGCCGGGGGACAAGACTACGAGCAGTACTTC. Translation: CASSPAGGQDYEQYF.

To note about this clone: Additional DNA sequences in this sample encode the identical CDR3. This chain links TRBV7-9 with TRBJ2-7; D possibly corresponds to TRBD2 (5 bases). The V gene's germline CDR1 is SEHNR and CDR2 FQNEAQ (reference sequence). The CDR3 contains 11 residues. With 5 bases removed from V and 4 bases from J, the gap between germline ends came to 6 bases. The CDR3 protein is CASSPGYEQYF. The DNA for the CDR3 is TGTGCCAGCAGCCCGGGGTACGAGCAGTACTTC.

This chain connects TRBV5-6 to TRBJ2-1; TRBD1 matches 9 bases. Per the germline V gene, CDR1 is SGHDT and CDR2 is YYEEEE. The CDR3 has 16 amino acids. V trimming: 3 bases; J trimming: 4 bases; junction bases outside the gene matches: 8. CDR3: CASSSITGGWYNEQFF. The DNA for the CDR3 is TGTGCCAGCAGCTCTATTACAGGGGGCTGGTACAATGAGCAGTTCTTC.

The CDR3 DNA is TGTGCCTGGAGTGTCCCGGGACCGAGAAACACCGGGGAGCTGTTTTTT. This encodes CAWSVPGPRNTGELFF. V usage is TRBV30 and J usage is TRBJ2-2; D assignment may be TRBD1 or TRBD2 (5 bases each). In germline, CDR1 is GTSNPN, CDR2 SVGIG (reference sequence). V was cut by 0 bases and J by 2 bases, with 13 bases left in between. The CDR3 runs to 16 residues. Filled out from reference TRBV30 and TRBJ2-2, the complete variable domain reads SQTIHQWPATLVQPVGSPLSLECTVEGTSNPNLYWYRQAAGRGLQLLFYSVGIGQISSEVPQNLSASRPQDRQFILSSKKLLLSDSGFYLCAWSVPGPRNTGELFFGEGSRLTVL.

This chain connects TRBV4-3 to TRBJ2-2; perhaps TRBD2 as D (6 bases). Trimming removed 9 bases from V and 12 bases from J, with 17 bases in between. The V gene's germline CDR1 is LGHNA and CDR2 YSLEER. The CDR3 is 12 residues long. CDR3 protein: CASSGGAGQLFF. CDR3 DNA: TGCGCCAGTTCTGGAGGGGCTGGGCAGCTGTTTTTT.

This rearrangement joins TRBV29-1 to TRBJ2-2; 7 bases map to TRBD2. With V trimmed by 5 bases and J by 4 bases, 10 bases remained unmatched. Germline V gives CDR1 SQVTM, CDR2 ANQGSEA. The CDR3 runs to 15 residues. This CDR3 is CSVPPWGGSTGELFF. CDR3 DNA: TGCAGCGTTCCTCCCTGGGGGGGTAGCACCGGGGAGCTGTTTTTT.